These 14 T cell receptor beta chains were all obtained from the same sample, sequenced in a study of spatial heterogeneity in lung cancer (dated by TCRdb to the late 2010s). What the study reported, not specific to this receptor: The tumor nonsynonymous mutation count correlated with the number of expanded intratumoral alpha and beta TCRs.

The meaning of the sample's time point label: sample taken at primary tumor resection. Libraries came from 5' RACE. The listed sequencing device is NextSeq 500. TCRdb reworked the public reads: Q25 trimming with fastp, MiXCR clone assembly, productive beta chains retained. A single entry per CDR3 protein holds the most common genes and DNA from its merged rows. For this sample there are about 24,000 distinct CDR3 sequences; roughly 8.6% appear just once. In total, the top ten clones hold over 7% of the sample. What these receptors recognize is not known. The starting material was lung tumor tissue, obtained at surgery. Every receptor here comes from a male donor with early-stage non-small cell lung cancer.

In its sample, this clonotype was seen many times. The CDR3, as DNA: TGTGCCAGCAGCGTGGGACGGGAAAATTCACCCCTCCACTTT. Translating gives CASSVGRENSPLHF. This chain connects TRBV5-4 to TRBJ1-6; D perhaps matches TRBD1 (5 bases). The CDR3 length is 14 residues. V was clipped by 4 bases and J by 7 bases, with 12 bases between them. In germline, CDR1 is SGHNT, CDR2 YYREEE (reference sequence).

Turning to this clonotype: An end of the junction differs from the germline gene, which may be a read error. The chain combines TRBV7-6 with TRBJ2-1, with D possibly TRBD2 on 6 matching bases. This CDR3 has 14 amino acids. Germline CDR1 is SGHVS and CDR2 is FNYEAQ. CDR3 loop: CASSLPRDSGERFF. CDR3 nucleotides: TGTGCCAGCAGCTTACCCCGGGACTCGGGTGAGCGGTTCTTC.

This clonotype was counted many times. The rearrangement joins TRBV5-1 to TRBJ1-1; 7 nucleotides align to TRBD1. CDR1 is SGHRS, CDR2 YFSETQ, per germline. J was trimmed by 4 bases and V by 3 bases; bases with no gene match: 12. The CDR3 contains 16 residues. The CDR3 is CASSYRQGTMGTEAFF. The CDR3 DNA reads TGCGCCAGCAGCTACCGACAGGGCACTATGGGCACTGAAGCTTTCTTT.

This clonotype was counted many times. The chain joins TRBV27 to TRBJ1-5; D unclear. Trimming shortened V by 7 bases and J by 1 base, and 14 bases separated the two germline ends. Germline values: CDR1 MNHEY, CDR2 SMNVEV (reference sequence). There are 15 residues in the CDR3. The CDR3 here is CASKLDQASNQPQHF. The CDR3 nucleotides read TGTGCCAGCAAGCTTGATCAGGCGAGCAATCAGCCCCAGCATTTT.

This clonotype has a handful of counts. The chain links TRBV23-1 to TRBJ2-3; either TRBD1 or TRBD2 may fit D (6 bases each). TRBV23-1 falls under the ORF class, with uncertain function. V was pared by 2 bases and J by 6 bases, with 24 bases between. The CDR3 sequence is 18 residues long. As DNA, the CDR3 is TGCGCCAGCAGTCAACAGCTCGGGAGACAGGCCCTCCCGGATACGCAGTATTTT. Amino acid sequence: CASSQQLGRQALPDTQYF.

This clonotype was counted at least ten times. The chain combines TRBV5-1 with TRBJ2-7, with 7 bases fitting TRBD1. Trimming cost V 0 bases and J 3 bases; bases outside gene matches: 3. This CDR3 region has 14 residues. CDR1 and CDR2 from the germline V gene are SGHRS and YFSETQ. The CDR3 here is CASSLGQGFYEQYF. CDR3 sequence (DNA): TGCGCCAGCAGCTTGGGACAGGGCTTCTACGAGCAGTACTTC.

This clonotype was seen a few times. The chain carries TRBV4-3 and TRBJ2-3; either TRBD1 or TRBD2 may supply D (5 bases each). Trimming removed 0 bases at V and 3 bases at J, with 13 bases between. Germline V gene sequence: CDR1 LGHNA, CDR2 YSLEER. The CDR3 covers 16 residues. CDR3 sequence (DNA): TGCGCCAGCAGCCAAGATAGGGGAGAGGCTACAGATACGCAGTATTTT. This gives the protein CASSQDRGEATDTQYF.

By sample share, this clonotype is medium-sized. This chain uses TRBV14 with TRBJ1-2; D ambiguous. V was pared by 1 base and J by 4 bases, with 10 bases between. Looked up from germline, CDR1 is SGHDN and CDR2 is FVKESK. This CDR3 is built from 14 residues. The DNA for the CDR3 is TGTGCCAGCAGCCAAGGGTACGGCCCCTATGGCTACACCTTC. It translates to CASSQGYGPYGYTF.

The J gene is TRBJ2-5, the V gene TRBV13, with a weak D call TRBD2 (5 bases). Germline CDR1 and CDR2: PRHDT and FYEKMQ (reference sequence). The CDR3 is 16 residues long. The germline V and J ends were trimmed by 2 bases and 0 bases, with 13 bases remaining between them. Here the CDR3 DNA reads TGTGCCAGCAGCTTAAAGGGAGTGGCGAACCAAGAGACCCAGTACTTC. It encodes CASSLKGVANQETQYF.

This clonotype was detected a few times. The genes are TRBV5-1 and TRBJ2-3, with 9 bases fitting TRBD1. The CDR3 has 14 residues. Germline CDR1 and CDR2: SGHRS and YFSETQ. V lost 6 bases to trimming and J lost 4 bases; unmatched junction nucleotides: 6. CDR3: CASKGQGTPDTQYF. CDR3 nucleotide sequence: TGCGCCAGCAAGGGACAGGGTACGCCAGATACGCAGTATTTT. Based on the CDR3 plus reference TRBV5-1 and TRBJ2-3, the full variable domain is KAGVTQTPRYLIKTRGQQVTLSCSPISGHRSVSWYQQTPGQGLQFLFEYFSETQRNKGNFPGRFSGRQFSNSRSEMNVSTLELGDSALYLCASKGQGTPDTQYFGPGTRLTVL.

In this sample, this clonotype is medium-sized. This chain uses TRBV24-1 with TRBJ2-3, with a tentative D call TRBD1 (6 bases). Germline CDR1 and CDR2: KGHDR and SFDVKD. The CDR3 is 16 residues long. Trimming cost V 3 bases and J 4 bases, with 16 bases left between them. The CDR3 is CATSDATGKAPDTQYF. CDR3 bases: TGTGCCACCAGTGATGCGACAGGAAAGGCCCCAGATACGCAGTATTTT.

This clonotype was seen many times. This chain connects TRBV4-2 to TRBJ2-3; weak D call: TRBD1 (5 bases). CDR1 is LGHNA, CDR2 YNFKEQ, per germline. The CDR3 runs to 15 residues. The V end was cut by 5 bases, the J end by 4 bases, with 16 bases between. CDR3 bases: TGTGCCAGCAGCGACCGGGCTGTGGGGCCAGATACGCAGTATTTT. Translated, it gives CASSDRAVGPDTQYF.

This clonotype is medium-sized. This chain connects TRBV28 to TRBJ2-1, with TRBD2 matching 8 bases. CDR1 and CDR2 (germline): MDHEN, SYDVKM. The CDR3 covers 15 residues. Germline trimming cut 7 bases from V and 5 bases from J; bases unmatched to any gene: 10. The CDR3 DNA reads TGTGCCAGCACCGAAGCGGGAGCCAAGGACAATGAGCAGTTCTTC. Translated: CASTEAGAKDNEQFF.

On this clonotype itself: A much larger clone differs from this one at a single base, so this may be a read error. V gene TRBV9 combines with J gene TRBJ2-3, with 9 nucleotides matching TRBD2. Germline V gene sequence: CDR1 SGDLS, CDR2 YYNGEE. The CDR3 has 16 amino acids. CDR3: CASSVTSGTSTDTQCF. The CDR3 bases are TGTGCCAGCAGCGTGACTAGCGGTACTAGCACAGATACGCAGTGTTTT.